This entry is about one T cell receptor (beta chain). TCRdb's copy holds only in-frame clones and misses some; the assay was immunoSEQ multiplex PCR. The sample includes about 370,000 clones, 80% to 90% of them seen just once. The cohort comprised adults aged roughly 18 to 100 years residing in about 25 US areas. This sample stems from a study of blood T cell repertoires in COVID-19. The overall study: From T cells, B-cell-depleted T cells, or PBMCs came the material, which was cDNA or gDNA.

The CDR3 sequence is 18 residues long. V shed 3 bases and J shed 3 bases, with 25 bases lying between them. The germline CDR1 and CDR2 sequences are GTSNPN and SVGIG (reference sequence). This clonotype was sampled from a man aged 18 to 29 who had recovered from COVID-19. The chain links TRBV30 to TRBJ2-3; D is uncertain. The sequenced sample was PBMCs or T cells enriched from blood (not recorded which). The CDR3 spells CAWSHNTGGQRRTDTQYF. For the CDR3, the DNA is TGTGCCTGGAGCCACAATACGGGTGGCCAGAGGCGGACAGATACGCAGTATTTT. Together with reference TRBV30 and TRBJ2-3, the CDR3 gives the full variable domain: SQTIHQWPATLVQPVGSPLSLECTVEGTSNPNLYWYRQAAGRGLQLLFYSVGIGQISSEVPQNLSASRPQDRQFILSSKKLLLSDSGFYLCAWSHNTGGQRRTDTQYFGPGTRLTVL.